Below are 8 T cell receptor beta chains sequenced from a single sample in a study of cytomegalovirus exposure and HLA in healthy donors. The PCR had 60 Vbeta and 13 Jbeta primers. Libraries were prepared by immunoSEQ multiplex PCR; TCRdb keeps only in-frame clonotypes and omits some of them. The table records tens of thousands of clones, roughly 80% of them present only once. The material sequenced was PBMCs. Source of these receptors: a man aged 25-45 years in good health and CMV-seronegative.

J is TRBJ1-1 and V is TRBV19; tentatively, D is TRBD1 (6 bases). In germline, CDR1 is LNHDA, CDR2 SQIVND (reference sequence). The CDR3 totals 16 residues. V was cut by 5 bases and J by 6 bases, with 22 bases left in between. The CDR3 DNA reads TGTGCCAGTAGTCCCCCGCCCCTGGGGGCAGGCGCTGAAGCTTTCTTT. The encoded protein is CASSPPPLGAGAEAFF. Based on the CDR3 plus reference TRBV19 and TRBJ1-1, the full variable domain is DGGITQSPKYLFRKEGQNVTLSCEQNLNHDAMYWYRQDPGQGLRLIYYSQIVNDFQKGDIAEGYSVSREKKESFPLTVTSAQKNPTAFYLCASSPPPLGAGAEAFFGQGTRLTVV.

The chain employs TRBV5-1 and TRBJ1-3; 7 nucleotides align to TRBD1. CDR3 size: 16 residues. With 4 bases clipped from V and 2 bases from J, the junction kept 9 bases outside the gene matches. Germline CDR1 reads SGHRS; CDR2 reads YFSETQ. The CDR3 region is CASSRQQGLAGNTIYF. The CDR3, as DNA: TGCGCCAGCAGCCGACAACAGGGGTTAGCTGGAAACACCATATATTTT.

The CDR3 sequence is CASSVAGTGGTQYF. The CDR3 bases are TGTGCCAGCAGTGTAGCGGGGACAGGGGGTACCCAGTACTTC. V and J are TRBV25-1 and TRBJ2-5; 11 bases are a match to TRBD1. The CDR3 runs to 14 residues. The germline V gene has CDR1 MGHDK and CDR2 SYGVNS. V was pared by 4 bases and J by 8 bases, with 6 bases of the junction left unmatched.

The CDR3 is CASSFWDIGVNTGELFF. Written as DNA, the CDR3 is TGTGCCAGCAGTTTTTGGGATATCGGGGTGAACACCGGGGAGCTGTTTTTT. The chain joins TRBV28 to TRBJ2-2, with D perhaps matching TRBD2 (5 bases). V lost 3 bases to trimming and J lost 1 base, with 15 bases between them. In germline, CDR1 is MDHEN, CDR2 SYDVKM. CDR3 length: 17 amino acids. Full variable domain (outside the CDR3, taken from reference TRBV28 and TRBJ2-2): DVKVTQSSRYLVKRTGEKVFLECVQDMDHENMFWYRQDPGLGLRLIYFSYDVKMKEKGDIPEGYSVSREKKERFSLILESASTNQTSMYLCASSFWDIGVNTGELFFGEGSRLTVL.

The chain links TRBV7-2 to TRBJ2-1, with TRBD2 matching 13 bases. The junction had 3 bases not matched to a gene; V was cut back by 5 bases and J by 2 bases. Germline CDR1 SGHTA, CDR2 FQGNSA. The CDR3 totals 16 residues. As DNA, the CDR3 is TGTGCCAGCAGCCCCGGACTAGCGGGGGCCTACAATGAGCAGTTCTTC. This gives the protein CASSPGLAGAYNEQFF.

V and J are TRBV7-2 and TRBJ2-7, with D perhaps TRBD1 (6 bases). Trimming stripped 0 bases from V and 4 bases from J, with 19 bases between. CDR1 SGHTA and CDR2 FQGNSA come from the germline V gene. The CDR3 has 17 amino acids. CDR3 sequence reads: CASSLARLGRGMYEQYF. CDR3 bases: TGTGCCAGCAGCTTAGCGCGGTTAGGCAGGGGAATGTACGAGCAGTACTTC.

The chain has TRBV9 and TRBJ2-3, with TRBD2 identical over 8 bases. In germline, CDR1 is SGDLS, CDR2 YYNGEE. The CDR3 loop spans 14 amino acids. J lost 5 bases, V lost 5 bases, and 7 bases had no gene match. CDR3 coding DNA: TGTGCCAGCAGGGACGGGGGGGCGGGAGATACGCAGTATTTT. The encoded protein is CASRDGGAGDTQYF.

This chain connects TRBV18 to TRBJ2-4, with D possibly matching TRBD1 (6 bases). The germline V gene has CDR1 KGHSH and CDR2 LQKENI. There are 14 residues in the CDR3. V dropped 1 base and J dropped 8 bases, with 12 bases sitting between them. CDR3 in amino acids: CASSPLGGRDIQYF. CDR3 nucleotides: TGTGCCAGCTCACCACTTGGGGGCAGGGACATTCAGTACTTC.